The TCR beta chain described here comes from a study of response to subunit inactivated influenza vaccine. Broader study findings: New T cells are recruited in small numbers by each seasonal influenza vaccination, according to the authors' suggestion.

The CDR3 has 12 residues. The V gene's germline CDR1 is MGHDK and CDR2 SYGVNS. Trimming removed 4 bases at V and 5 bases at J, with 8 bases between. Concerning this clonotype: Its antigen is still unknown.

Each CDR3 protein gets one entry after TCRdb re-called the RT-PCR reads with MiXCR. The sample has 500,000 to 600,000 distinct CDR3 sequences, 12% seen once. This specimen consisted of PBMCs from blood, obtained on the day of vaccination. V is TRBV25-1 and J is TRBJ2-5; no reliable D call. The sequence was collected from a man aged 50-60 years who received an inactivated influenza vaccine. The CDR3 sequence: CASSGIRETQYF. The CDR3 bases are TGTGCCAGCAGTGGCATAAGGGAGACCCAGTACTTC. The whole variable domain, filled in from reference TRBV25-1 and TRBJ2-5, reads EADIYQTPRYLVIGTGKKITLECSQTMGHDKMYWYQQDPGMELHLIHYSYGVNSTEKGDLSSESTVSRIRTEHFPLTLESARPSHTSQYLCASSGIRETQYFGPGTRLLVL.